Presented here are 20 T cell receptor beta chains from one specimen sequenced in a study of cytomegalovirus exposure and HLA in healthy donors. The PCR ran on 60 Vbeta and 13 Jbeta primers. Sequenced by immunoSEQ multiplex PCR; TCRdb stores in-frame clones only, minus some. Counted here are approximately 220,000 clones, about 75% occurring once; the ten biggest clones make up approximately 2%. Sequenced: PBMCs. Source of these receptors: a male donor in good health and CMV-seronegative.

The table lists this clone with a count of one. The DNA for the CDR3 is TGTGCCAGCAGTGAAAGGTTGGAAGGGGAAGGTGAGACCCAGTACTTC. Translating gives CASSERLEGEGETQYF. The chain is built from TRBV2 and TRBJ2-5; possible D gene TRBD1, 5 bases. This CDR3 comprises 16 residues. Trimming left V 2 bases short and J 5 bases short, with 18 bases between. Germline V gene data show CDR1 as SNHLY and CDR2 as FYNNEI. Combining the CDR3 with reference TRBV2 and TRBJ2-5 gives the whole variable domain EPEVTQTPSHQVTQMGQEVILRCVPISNHLYFYWYRQILGQKVEFLVSFYNNEISEKSEIFDDQFSVERPDGSNFTLKIRSTKLEDSAMYFCASSERLEGEGETQYFGPGTRLLVL.

The rearrangement links TRBV15 to TRBJ2-3, with TRBD1 identical over 7 bases. CDR3 length: 13 residues. J was trimmed by 8 bases and V by 1 base; bases with no gene match: 3. Looked up from germline, CDR1 is LNHNV and CDR2 is YYDKDF (reference sequence). The CDR3 reads CATSRGAGGTQYF. The CDR3 nucleotides read TGTGCCACCAGCAGAGGTGCAGGGGGTACGCAGTATTTT.

The V call is TRBV4-1, the J call TRBJ1-2; 9 positions match TRBD1. Germline CDR1 MGHRA, CDR2 YSYEKL. With V trimmed by 1 base and J by 7 bases, 10 bases remained unmatched. This CDR3 spans 16 amino acids. CDR3 nucleotide sequence: TGCGCCAGCAGCCAAGGTCCAGGACAGGGGCCTTTTGGCTACACCTTC. Translated: CASSQGPGQGPFGYTF.

This chain connects TRBV4-2 to TRBJ2-3, with 7 bases matching TRBD2. This CDR3 spans 17 amino acids. Germline V gene sequence: CDR1 LGHNA, CDR2 YNFKEQ. The V gene end was trimmed by 0 bases and the J gene end by 2 bases; junction bases not matched to a gene: 8. For the CDR3, the DNA is TGTGCCAGCAGCCAAGACCTAGCGGAGGCCAACACAGATACGCAGTATTTT. Translation gives CASSQDLAEANTDTQYF.

In nucleotides, the CDR3 is TGTGCCAGCACTCTCGGGACAGCCCCCGGTGAAGCTTTCTTT. Encoded protein: CASTLGTAPGEAFF. V gene TRBV9 combines with J gene TRBJ1-1, with 7 bases matching TRBD1. V shed 6 bases and J 7 bases; nucleotides not matched to a gene: 12. CDR3 length: 14 residues. Germline V gene lookup returns CDR1 SGDLS and CDR2 YYNGEE.

This chain joins TRBV18 and TRBJ2-5; weak D call: TRBD2 (6 bases). The germline V gene has CDR1 KGHSH and CDR2 LQKENI. The CDR3 length is 13 residues. Trimming removed 3 bases from V and 5 bases from J, with 10 bases in between. The CDR3 DNA sequence: TGTGCCAGCTCACCTTTGGAGGGGGAGACCCAGTACTTC. This codes for CASSPLEGETQYF.

In its sample, this clone was seen a few times. This sequence joins TRBV11-2 and TRBJ2-7; 9 bases agree with TRBD2. Germline CDR1 SGHAT, CDR2 FQNNGV. The CDR3 runs to 16 residues. V trimming: 1 base; J trimming: 5 bases; junction bases outside the gene matches: 9. The CDR3 reads CASSLVDSGSINEQYF. CDR3 nucleotide sequence: TGTGCCAGCAGCTTAGTTGATAGCGGGAGTATCAACGAGCAGTACTTC.

V is TRBV29-1 and J is TRBJ1-1; 8 positions agree with TRBD1. The germline gives CDR1 SQVTM, CDR2 ANQGSEA. The CDR3 runs to 13 residues. J was trimmed by 5 bases and V by 6 bases; bases with no gene match: 8. DNA of the CDR3: TGCAGCGTCGGCTTAACAGGGGGGACTGAAGCTTTCTTT. Its translation is CSVGLTGGTEAFF.

The rearrangement uses TRBV1 and TRBJ2-3; the D segment call TRBD2 is taken from the table without a DNA check. TRBV1 is a documented pseudogene. The CDR3 sequence is 17 residues long. CDR3 coding DNA: TGCACCAGCAGCCAAGGGAATAGCGGGGGGCGCACAGATACGCAGTATTTT. Protein product: CTSSQGNSGGRTDTQYF.

The chain combines TRBV28 with TRBJ2-7, with 8 bases that match TRBD1. V dropped 3 bases and J dropped 3; count of bases not matched to a gene: 4. Looked up from germline, CDR1 is MDHEN and CDR2 is SYDVKM. The CDR3 loop spans 14 amino acids. In nucleotides, the CDR3 is TGTGCCAGCAGTTTGGGACAGGTGAACTACGAGCAGTACTTC. It encodes CASSLGQVNYEQYF.

V is TRBV11-2 and J is TRBJ2-3; maybe TRBD2 (5 bases). The CDR3 spans 16 residues. Germline V lookup: CDR1 SGHAT, CDR2 FQNNGV. The V and J ends lost 4 bases and 0 bases respectively, with 14 bases between them. This chain's CDR3 is CASSSLDDASTDTQYF. CDR3 in DNA: TGTGCCAGCAGCTCACTAGACGACGCTAGCACAGATACGCAGTATTTT.

This chain connects TRBV9 to TRBJ1-4; a weak D match, TRBD1 (6 bases). This CDR3 is 16 amino acids long. V was clipped by 3 bases and J by 5 bases, with 17 bases between them. The germline V gene encodes CDR1 SGDLS and CDR2 YYNGEE. The CDR3 region is CASSEGDARRNEKLFF. CDR3 bases: TGTGCCAGCAGCGAGGGGGACGCAAGAAGAAATGAAAAACTGTTTTTT.

V usage is TRBV11-3 and J usage is TRBJ2-7; tentative D call: TRBD2 (5 bases). CDR3 length equals 15 residues. Germline V CDR1 and CDR2: SGHNT, YENEEA. Trimming cost V 5 bases and J 2 bases, with 16 bases left between them. The CDR3 coding sequence is TGTGCCAGCAGCAGCGGCCCCAGGCGACCCTACGAGCAGTACTTC. It translates to CASSSGPRRPYEQYF.

This clone turned up a few times. This chain uses TRBV9 with TRBJ2-7; D is unclear. V shed 4 bases and J shed 1 base, with 9 bases lying between them. The CDR3 runs 13 residues. The germline CDR1 and CDR2 sequences are SGDLS and YYNGEE. CDR3 nucleotide sequence: TGTGCCAGCAGCTCAGAGAGGTCCTACGAGCAGTACTTC. Protein: CASSSERSYEQYF. Together with reference TRBV9 and TRBJ2-7, the CDR3 gives the full variable domain: DSGVTQTPKHLITATGQRVTLRCSPRSGDLSVYWYQQSLDQGLQFLIQYYNGEERAKGNILERFSAQQFPDLHSELNLSSLELGDSALYFCASSSERSYEQYFGPGTRLTVT.

The rearrangement joins TRBV5-6 to TRBJ1-3; D might be TRBD1 (5 bases). Trimming took off 0 bases at V and 1 base at J, with 8 bases between the two ends. The CDR3 is 15 residues long. The germline V gene has CDR1 SGHDT and CDR2 YYEEEE. In DNA, the CDR3 is TGTGCCAGCAGCTTGGCGGGGGTATCTGGAAACACCATATATTTT. Translated, it gives CASSLAGVSGNTIYF.

In DNA form, the CDR3 reads TGTGCCAGCAGTCCGGACAGGGGCCCCACTATTAATGAAAAACTGTTTTTT. Protein: CASSPDRGPTINEKLFF. The gene calls are TRBV2 and TRBJ1-4; 9 nucleotides align to TRBD1. Trimming took 5 bases from V and 4 from J; bases not matched to a gene: 11. The CDR3 covers 17 residues. CDR1 is SNHLY, CDR2 FYNNEI, per germline.

The chain joins TRBV5-4 to TRBJ1-2, with TRBD1 matching 10 bases. The CDR3 covers 14 residues. Germline CDR1 SGHNT, CDR2 YYREEE (reference sequence). Trimming cost V 9 bases and J 4 bases; bases outside gene matches: 9. As DNA, the CDR3 is TGTGCCACACGGACAGGGGGTAACCCCTATGGCTACACCTTC. Its translation: CATRTGGNPYGYTF.

The rearrangement links TRBV29-1 to TRBJ2-2, with 7 bases matching TRBD2. Germline lookup yields CDR1 SQVTM and CDR2 ANQGSEA. The CDR3 covers 12 residues. The V segment lost 7 bases and the J segment 4 bases; nucleotides outside the gene matches: 3. The CDR3: CSGLARTGELFF. DNA of the CDR3: TGCAGCGGACTAGCCCGCACCGGGGAGCTGTTTTTT.

J is TRBJ1-1 and V is TRBV4-3; D unclear. The ends were cut back, 1 base at V and 5 bases at J, with 11 bases in the middle. Germline V lookup: CDR1 LGHNA, CDR2 YSLEER. The CDR3 loop spans 14 amino acids. The CDR3 DNA is TGCGCCAGCAGCCAAGCTGCCGGGGTAACTGAAGCTTTCTTT. It specifies CASSQAAGVTEAFF.

The chain links TRBV9 to TRBJ1-2; D is perhaps TRBD1 (6 bases). The CDR3 length is 18 residues. Germline V CDR1 and CDR2: SGDLS, YYNGEE. V lost 4 bases and J 1 base, leaving 23 bases between the germline ends. CDR3 protein: CASSPRAGQGLFNYGYTF. The CDR3, as DNA: TGTGCCAGCAGCCCTAGGGCCGGTCAGGGGCTTTTTAACTATGGCTACACCTTC.